This T cell receptor (beta chain) was profiled in a study of regulatory T cells in long-lasting Graves disease. Study-wide findings and caveats: TRBV28 was favored in persistent disease, as were TRBJ1-2 and TRBJ2-5. For persistent Graves' patients, TCR diversity was lower than for newly diagnosed ones.

The germline V gene has CDR1 MDHEN and CDR2 SYDVKM. This CDR3 is built from 15 residues. With V trimmed by 4 bases and J by 5 bases, 7 bases remained unmatched. Arm-PCR of CDR3 regions with iRepertoire HTBI primers generated TCR beta libraries. TCRdb analysed the multiplex PCR reads with MiXCR anew, one entry per CDR3 protein. The sample includes under 450,000 distinct CDR3 sequences, around 23% of them seen just once. Ten or more counts support this clonotype. Its antigen is currently unknown. Time point reported: persistent/refractory GD, antithyroid drugs over 5 years with positive TRAb. With RNA extracted from PBMCs as input, the TCR library was made.

This specimen was peripheral blood mononuclear cells (PBMCs), taken when the disease was refractory, from a patient treated with antithyroid drugs. This receptor was identified in a woman aged 40 to 50 with Graves disease. The rearrangement links TRBV28 to TRBJ2-7; 11 bases are shared with TRBD2. The chain's CDR3 is CASSSSKTSGNEQYF. CDR3 DNA: TGTGCCAGCAGTTCCTCTAAGACTAGCGGGAACGAGCAGTACTTC.